This T cell receptor (beta chain) was sequenced in a study of shared clonotypes between healthy human individuals. Germline CDR1 is SNHLY and CDR2 is FYNNEI. Trimming at V came to 7 bases and at J to 5 bases, leaving 11 bases not matched to a gene. The CDR3 totals 16 residues. What was sequenced on ten immunoSEQ deep assay plates was unsorted PBMC DNA. The data were produced by immunoSEQ multiplex PCR, yet TCRdb's version contains in-frame clones alone and is incomplete. The sample shows approximately 510,000 clones, about four fifths of them seen only once. None of the donors, who were healthy HIV-negative adults, had recently had acute infections or vaccinations. Unsorted samples relied on around 100 million PBMCs, which served as the source of genomic DNA.

The V gene is TRBV2, the J gene TRBJ2-2; TRBD2 matches 9 bases. The sequenced sample consisted of PBMCs. This receptor was taken from a woman aged 40 to 55 in good health. Some clones in this sample may be carry-over from other donors' samples. This CDR3 is CASKPSGLARTGELFF. CDR3 DNA: TGTGCCAGCAAACCGTCCGGACTAGCGCGGACCGGGGAGCTGTTTTTT.